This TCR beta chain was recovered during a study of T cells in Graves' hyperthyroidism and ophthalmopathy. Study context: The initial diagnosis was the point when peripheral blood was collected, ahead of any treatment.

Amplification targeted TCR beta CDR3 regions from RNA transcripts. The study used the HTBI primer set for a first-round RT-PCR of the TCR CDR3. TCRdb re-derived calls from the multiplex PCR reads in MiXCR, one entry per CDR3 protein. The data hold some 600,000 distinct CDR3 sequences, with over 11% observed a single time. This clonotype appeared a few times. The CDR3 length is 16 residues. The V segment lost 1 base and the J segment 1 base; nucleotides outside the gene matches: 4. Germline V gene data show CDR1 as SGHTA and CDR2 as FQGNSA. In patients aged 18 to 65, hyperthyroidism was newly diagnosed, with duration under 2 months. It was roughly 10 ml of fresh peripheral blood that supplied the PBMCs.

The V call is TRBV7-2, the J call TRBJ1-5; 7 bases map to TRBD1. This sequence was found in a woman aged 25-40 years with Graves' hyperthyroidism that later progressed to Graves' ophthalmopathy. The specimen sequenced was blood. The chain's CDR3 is CASSLVSGGSNQPQHF. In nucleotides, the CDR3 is TGTGCCAGCAGCTTAGTGTCAGGGGGGAGCAATCAGCCCCAGCATTTT.